This T cell receptor (beta chain) was obtained from a study of T cell repertoires in cytomegalovirus infection. TCRdb fed the reads into MiXCR, producing one record per CDR3 protein. The sample contains approximately 240,000 distinct CDR3 sequences, about 12% of which appear only once. Germline CDR1 is SGHTA and CDR2 is FQGNSA. The CDR3 extends over 15 amino acids. Trimming took 2 bases from V and 4 from J, leaving 12 bases between them. Study-level findings and limits: Cumulative public TCR beta family frequency identified carriers of CMV plus the relevant HLA.

There are many counts of this clonotype. The target antigen is unknown. The sequenced sample consisted of PBMCs. The gene calls are TRBV7-2 and TRBJ2-1, with unresolved D. This TCR was sampled from a human donor in good health (CMV status not recorded). Some clones in this sample may be carry-over from other donors' samples. The chain's CDR3 is CASSLRQALYNEQFF. CDR3 nucleotide sequence: TGTGCCAGCAGCTTACGGCAGGCGTTATACAATGAGCAGTTCTTC.